This T cell receptor (beta chain) was sequenced during a study of cytomegalovirus exposure and HLA in healthy donors. Study overall: The same platform was used for the roughly 120 validation repertoires as for the roughly 660 first-cohort repertoires, as reported in a later analysis.

Worth noting for this clone: Its matching antigen is unknown.

Sequencing used immunoSEQ multiplex PCR; TCRdb keeps in-frame clones, though not all of them. The data contain roughly 100,000 clones, about 88% of them singletons. Study conclusions and caveats: Among TCR beta chains, those listed as cytomegalovirus-associated numbered fewer than 200.

V was clipped by 5 bases and J by 7 bases; unmatched bases: 12. Germline-derived CDR1 and CDR2 are MNHEY and SMNVEV (reference sequence). The CDR3 contains 18 residues. The clonotype comes from a woman under 30 in good health and CMV-seropositive. V gene TRBV27 combines with J gene TRBJ2-1, with 15 bases matching TRBD2. The sequencing sample was made of PBMCs. In DNA form, the CDR3 reads TGTGCCAGCAGTCCAAATCCGGGGACTAGCGGGAGGATGAATGAGCAGTTCTTC. Residues: CASSPNPGTSGRMNEQFF.